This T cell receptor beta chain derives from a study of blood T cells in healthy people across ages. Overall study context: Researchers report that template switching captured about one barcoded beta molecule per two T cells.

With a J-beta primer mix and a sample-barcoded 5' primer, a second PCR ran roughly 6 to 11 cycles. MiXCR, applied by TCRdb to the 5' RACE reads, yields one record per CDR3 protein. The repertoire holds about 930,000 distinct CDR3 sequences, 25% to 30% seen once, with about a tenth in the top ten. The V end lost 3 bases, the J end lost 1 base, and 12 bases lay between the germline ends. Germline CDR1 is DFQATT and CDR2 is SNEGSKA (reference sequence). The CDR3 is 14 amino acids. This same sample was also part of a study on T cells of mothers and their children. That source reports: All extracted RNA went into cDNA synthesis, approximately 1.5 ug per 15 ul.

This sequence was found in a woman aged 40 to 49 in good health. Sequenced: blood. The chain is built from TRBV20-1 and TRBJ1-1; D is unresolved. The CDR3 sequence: CSARPTEGNTEAFF. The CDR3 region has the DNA TGCAGTGCTAGGCCCACCGAGGGGAACACTGAAGCTTTCTTT.